This TCR beta chain comes out of a study of PD-1 blockade in classical Hodgkin lymphoma. Relapses following autologous stem cell transplantation were seen in all patients, with brentuximab vedotin exposure varying. The study, taken as a whole, reports: Nothing has yet pinned down what causes the repertoire differences, possibly disease activity or prior therapy.

Looked up from germline, CDR1 is SGHDT and CDR2 is YYEEEE. The CDR3 runs 13 residues. V lost 2 bases to trimming and J lost 0 bases, with 6 bases between them. Clones were read by immunoSEQ multiplex PCR, and TCRdb kept only the in-frame ones, dropping some. The repertoire holds around 45,000 clones, with over 65% as singletons. As concerns this clone: No antigen is known for it.

The rearrangement joins TRBV5-6 to TRBJ2-7; no reliable D call. The specimen comprised peripheral blood mononuclear cells (PBMCs), sampled before the second cycle of nivolumab. This clonotype was obtained from a human donor with classical Hodgkin lymphoma. The CDR3 is CASSFRSSYEQYF. CDR3 in DNA: TGTGCCAGCAGCTTCCGATCCTCCTACGAGCAGTACTTC.